These T cell receptor beta chains were read from a single sample in a study of blood T cell repertoires in COVID-19. The table came from immunoSEQ multiplex PCR; TCRdb's copy has only in-frame clones and leaves some out. The sample has some 180,000 clones; about 80% are singletons. The material sequenced was PBMCs or T cells enriched from blood (not recorded which). The receptors stem from a man aged 55 to 70 who had been exposed to COVID-19. Each CDR3 is given with its conserved first and last residue. A D gene is named only where the DNA matches it firmly. Clone size is shown for a subset of rows, as once, few, many or a class of expanded clone.

size: -
J: TRBJ2-5
V: TRBV14
D: -
CDR3: CASSPRQAYQETQYF
DNA: TGTGCCAGCAGCCCACGGCAGGCTTACCAAGAGACCCAGTACTTC

size: -
J: TRBJ1-1
V: TRBV5-1
D: TRBD1
CDR3: CASSRGQGALRAEAFF
DNA: TGCGCCAGCAGCCGCGGACAGGGGGCGTTAAGGGCTGAAGCTTTCTTT

size: -
J: TRBJ1-2
V: TRBV7-2
D: TRBD1
CDR3: CASSPGQGYRYGYTF
DNA: TGTGCCAGCAGCCCGGGACAGGGGTATCGCTATGGCTACACCTTC

size: few
J: TRBJ2-4
V: TRBV14
D: TRBD2
CDR3: CASSQDPAGGRSAKNIQYF
DNA: TGTGCCAGCAGCCAAGATCCAGCGGGAGGGCGTTCAGCCAAAAACATTCAGTACTTC

size: -
J: TRBJ2-1
V: TRBV7-2
D: TRBD2
CDR3: CASSSLAGRGNNEQFF
DNA: TGTGCCAGCAGCTCCCTAGCGGGAAGGGGCAACAATGAGCAGTTCTTC

size: -
J: TRBJ2-3
V: TRBV5-1
D: TRBD2
CDR3: CASSRGGEDTQYF
DNA: TGCGCCAGCAGCAGGGGAGGGGAGGATACGCAGTATTTT

size: -
J: TRBJ2-5
V: TRBV3-1/TRBV3-2
D: -
CDR3: CASSPQQGRLETQYF
DNA: TGTGCCAGCAGCCCCCAACAGGGGAGGTTGGAGACCCAGTACTTC

size: -
J: TRBJ1-4
V: TRBV2
D: TRBD1
CDR3: CASSEGYRGRGEKLFF
DNA: TGTGCCAGCAGTGAAGGATACAGGGGGCGAGGAGAAAAACTGTTTTTT

size: -
J: TRBJ1-6
V: TRBV9
D: TRBD1
CDR3: CASSALGQGNSPLHF
DNA: TGTGCCAGCAGCGCCCTAGGACAGGGCAATTCACCCCTCCACTTT

size: -
J: TRBJ1-1
V: TRBV11-3
D: -
CDR3: CASSRNTGNTEAFF
DNA: TGTGCCAGCAGCCGTAACACGGGGAACACTGAAGCTTTCTTT

size: -
J: TRBJ2-3
V: TRBV29-1
D: TRBD2
CDR3: CSVGGLAGGPRTDTQYF
DNA: TGCAGCGTGGGGGGACTAGCGGGAGGGCCGCGCACAGATACGCAGTATTTT

size: -
J: TRBJ1-3
V: TRBV11-3
D: -
CDR3: CASSLGGTSRNTIYF
DNA: TGTGCCAGCAGCTTAGGGGGGACAAGCCGAAACACCATATATTTT

size: -
J: TRBJ1-6
V: TRBV5-1
D: TRBD1
CDR3: CASSLNLKTGNDSPLHF
DNA: TGCGCCAGCAGCTTGAACCTAAAGACAGGGAACGATTCACCCCTCCACTTT

size: -
J: TRBJ2-1
V: TRBV6-2/TRBV6-3
D: TRBD1
CDR3: CASSYSFWTGGRDEQFF
DNA: TGTGCCAGCAGTTACTCGTTTTGGACAGGGGGCAGGGATGAGCAGTTCTTC

size: -
J: TRBJ1-5
V: TRBV30
D: TRBD1
CDR3: CAWGGTPGQEIYSNQPQHF
DNA: TGTGCCTGGGGGGGGACCCCGGGACAGGAGATCTATAGCAATCAGCCCCAGCATTTT

size: once
J: TRBJ2-2
V: TRBV27
D: TRBD1
CDR3: CASGQVTGELFF
DNA: TGTGCCAGCGGACAGGTAACCGGGGAGCTGTTTTTT

size: -
J: TRBJ1-2
V: TRBV5-6
D: -
CDR3: CASSLVGSGRNYGYTF
DNA: TGTGCCAGCAGCTTGGTAGGGTCAGGGCGAAACTATGGCTACACCTTC

size: -
J: TRBJ2-2
V: TRBV19
D: TRBD1
CDR3: CASNDPGQGVTGELFF
DNA: TGTGCCAGTAATGATCCGGGACAGGGGGTCACCGGGGAGCTGTTTTTT

size: few
J: TRBJ2-3
V: TRBV5-1
D: TRBD2
CDR3: CASSPRTSGIPADTQYF
DNA: TGCGCCAGCAGCCCCCGGACTAGCGGGATCCCCGCAGATACGCAGTATTTT

size: once
J: TRBJ2-3
V: TRBV5-1
D: TRBD2
CDR3: CASSVKVTGTRFADTQYF
DNA: TGCGCCAGCAGCGTGAAAGTAACCGGGACTAGGTTCGCAGATACGCAGTATTTT

size: -
J: TRBJ1-2
V: TRBV28
D: -
CDR3: CASSSLRGSNYGYTF
DNA: TGTGCCAGCAGTTCCCTCCGGGGGTCTAACTATGGCTACACCTTC

size: -
J: TRBJ1-1
V: TRBV11-1
D: -
CDR3: CASTPDSKNTEAFF
DNA: TGTGCCAGCACCCCGGACAGCAAGAACACTGAAGCTTTCTTT

size: -
J: TRBJ1-6
V: TRBV30
D: -
CDR3: CAWSAERSPLHF
DNA: TGTGCCTGGAGTGCGGAGAGGTCACCCCTCCACTTT

size: -
J: TRBJ1-5
V: TRBV7-2
D: TRBD1
CDR3: CASSPGQAQPQHF
DNA: TGTGCCAGCAGCCCCGGACAGGCTCAGCCCCAGCATTTT

size: -
J: TRBJ2-7
V: TRBV5-4
D: TRBD2
CDR3: CASSLGTSGIYEQYF
DNA: TGTGCCAGCAGCTTGGGGACTAGCGGGATCTACGAGCAGTACTTC

size: -
J: TRBJ1-3
V: TRBV9
D: -
CDR3: CASSPASGNTIYF
DNA: TGTGCCAGCAGCCCAGCGTCTGGGAACACCATATATTTT

size: -
J: TRBJ1-1
V: TRBV15
D: -
CDR3: CATSRMGQGLKMNTEAFF
DNA: TGTGCCACCAGCAGAATGGGGCAGGGCCTGAAAATGAACACTGAAGCTTTCTTT

size: -
J: TRBJ1-1
V: TRBV24-1
D: -
CDR3: CATSDLRGLIF
DNA: TGTGCCACCAGTGATTTAAGGGGGTTAATCTTT

size: once
J: TRBJ2-2
V: TRBV24-1
D: TRBD2
CDR3: CATSDTTSGPTGELFF
DNA: TGTGCCACCAGTGACACTACTAGCGGGCCCACCGGGGAGCTGTTTTTT

size: -
J: TRBJ2-5
V: TRBV11-2
D: TRBD2
CDR3: CASSEVAGAETQYF
DNA: TGTGCCAGCAGCGAGGTAGCGGGAGCGGAGACCCAGTACTTC

size: -
J: TRBJ1-2
V: TRBV6-6
D: -
CDR3: CASSRNIQPSNYGYTF
DNA: TGTGCCAGCAGTCGAAACATACAACCGTCTAACTATGGCTACACCTTC

size: -
J: TRBJ1-5
V: TRBV5-4
D: TRBD1
CDR3: CASSKDRNLSPQHF
DNA: TGTGCCAGCAGCAAGGACAGGAACCTGTCGCCCCAGCATTTT

size: -
J: TRBJ2-2
V: TRBV7-2
D: TRBD1
CDR3: CASSLAGTGAGELFF
DNA: TGTGCCAGCAGCTTAGCGGGGACAGGGGCCGGGGAGCTGTTTTTT

size: -
J: TRBJ2-1
V: TRBV11-2
D: TRBD2
CDR3: CASSQRGSGAPTNEQFF
DNA: TGTGCCAGCAGCCAGAGGGGTAGCGGGGCCCCCACCAATGAGCAGTTCTTC

size: once
J: TRBJ2-5
V: TRBV2
D: TRBD1
CDR3: CASSGQGVYETQYF
DNA: TGTGCCAGCAGTGGACAGGGGGTTTATGAGACCCAGTACTTC

size: -
J: TRBJ2-7
V: TRBV14
D: -
CDR3: CASSQVSAATYEQYF
DNA: TGTGCCAGCAGCCAAGTGTCGGCAGCGACCTACGAGCAGTACTTC

size: -
J: TRBJ1-4
V: TRBV10-3
D: -
CDR3: CAIAAGPEKLFF
DNA: TGTGCCATCGCGGCAGGGCCTGAAAAACTGTTTTTT

size: -
J: TRBJ2-3
V: TRBV3-1/TRBV3-2
D: TRBD2
CDR3: CASINSGRAPDTQYF
DNA: TGTGCCAGCATCAATAGCGGGAGGGCCCCAGATACGCAGTATTTT

size: many
J: TRBJ1-5
V: TRBV28
D: TRBD1
CDR3: CASSSDRGRQPQHF
DNA: TGTGCCAGCAGTTCGGACAGGGGGAGGCAGCCCCAGCATTTT

size: -
J: TRBJ2-2
V: TRBV7-2
D: -
CDR3: CASSLQRSNTGELFF
DNA: TGTGCCAGCAGCTTACAGCGTTCGAACACCGGGGAGCTGTTTTTT

size: once
J: TRBJ2-3
V: TRBV27
D: TRBD2
CDR3: CASSLTSSNTDTQYF
DNA: TGTGCCAGCAGTCTGACTAGCAGTAACACAGATACGCAGTATTTT

size: -
J: TRBJ2-3
V: TRBV11-2
D: TRBD2
CDR3: CASSASGPSTDTQYF
DNA: TGTGCCAGCAGCGCTAGCGGACCTAGCACAGATACGCAGTATTTT

size: -
J: TRBJ2-1
V: TRBV29-1
D: -
CDR3: CSVNLAVQPNEQFF
DNA: TGCAGCGTGAATCTTGCGGTCCAACCCAATGAGCAGTTCTTC

size: -
J: TRBJ2-1
V: TRBV21-1
D: -
CDR3: CASSKGGAATNEQFF
DNA: TGTGCCAGCAGCAAAGGGGGAGCAGCTACCAATGAGCAGTTCTTC

size: -
J: TRBJ1-1
V: TRBV5-1
D: -
CDR3: CASSLFVSGEAFF
DNA: TGCGCCAGCAGCTTGTTTGTCAGTGGTGAAGCTTTCTTT

size: -
J: TRBJ2-3
V: TRBV25-1
D: -
CDR3: CATRWSGSTDTQYF
DNA: TGTGCCACCAGGTGGAGCGGGAGCACAGATACGCAGTATTTT

size: once
J: TRBJ2-7
V: TRBV10-1
D: -
CDR3: CASSESTYGSRKYF
DNA: TGCGCCAGCAGTGAGTCGACGTACGGGAGTCGAAAGTACTTC

size: once
J: TRBJ1-2
V: TRBV7-2
D: TRBD1
CDR3: CASSLTRTGMNGYTF
DNA: TGTGCCAGCAGCCTAACCCGGACAGGGATGAATGGCTACACCTTC

size: -
J: TRBJ1-2
V: TRBV6-5
D: -
CDR3: CASRTTGLSGYTF
DNA: TGTGCCAGCAGGACCACAGGGTTGAGTGGCTACACCTTC

size: -
J: TRBJ1-2
V: TRBV11-3
D: -
CDR3: CASSLGGQGYTF
DNA: TGTGCCAGCAGCTTAGGCGGGCAAGGCTACACCTTC

size: -
J: TRBJ2-2
V: TRBV5-8
D: -
CDR3: CASTREAVANTGELFF
DNA: TGTGCCAGCACTAGGGAGGCAGTCGCGAACACCGGGGAGCTGTTTTTT

size: -
J: TRBJ2-3
V: TRBV15
D: TRBD1
CDR3: CATGLGTAYTDTQYF
DNA: TGTGCCACCGGCCTAGGGACAGCTTACACAGATACGCAGTATTTT

size: -
J: TRBJ2-5
V: TRBV5-1
D: -
CDR3: CASSLAEPPETQYF
DNA: TGCGCCAGCAGCTTGGCCGAGCCTCCGGAGACCCAGTACTTC

size: -
J: TRBJ1-5
V: TRBV6-5
D: -
CDR3: CASSLTAGNQPQHF
DNA: TGTGCCAGCAGTTTGACGGCGGGCAATCAGCCCCAGCATTTT

size: -
J: TRBJ1-2
V: TRBV6-6
D: TRBD1
CDR3: CASSPWPGQRTANYGYTF
DNA: TGTGCCAGCAGTCCATGGCCGGGACAGAGGACAGCTAACTATGGCTACACCTTC